This T cell receptor beta chain was sequenced during a study of graft-versus-host responses after intestinal transplantation (dated by TCRdb to 2020 to 2022). At the level of the whole study: Multivisceral, liver-intestinal, or isolated intestinal transplants were received by the recipients. Anti-thymocyte globulin induction was given to all recipients, followed by maintenance tacrolimus and steroids for approximately 3 years. After intestinal transplantation, graft-versus-host and host-versus-graft alloreactive T cell clones were followed in the graft, circulation and bone marrow using bulk TCR-beta CDR3 sequencing. Alloreactive clones were identified by sequencing pre-transplant mixed lymphocyte reaction products and comparing these products with unstimulated pre-transplant donor and recipient T cells. The cohort enrolled 20 to 30 intestinal transplant recipients including one retransplant, and a few patients lacking pretransplant specimens were excluded. A peak of at least 4% donor T cells among recipient peripheral blood mononuclear cells was the definition used for donor T cell macrochimerism. Samples from a few later patients were sequenced in-house on an Illumina MiSeq with MiXCR processing rather than by the commercial service. Overall study outcomes, separate from this receptor: High GvH to HvG T cell clonal ratios were observed in the allografts of patients with donor T cell macrochimerism. GvH clones were found in recipient bone marrow, and some of the GvH clones appeared earlier in ileal mucosa or blood, which is consistent with an intestinal mucosal origin. Early after transplant, declines in HvG clones were associated with peak levels of circulating GvH clones. The conclusions were limited by the relatively low number and heterogeneity of the intestinal transplant patients.

In the first month after transplant, blood samples were collected up to 4 times, and after that at least monthly when available. Notes on this clone: Its antigen is still unknown. No quality values exist for individual bases; no much larger clone is one base distant.

CDR1 and CDR2 (SGHDN, FVKESK) derive from the germline V gene. V lost 0 bases and J lost 1 base, and the count of bases not matched to a germline gene is 5. The CDR3 spans 18 residues, from the cysteine through the phenylalanine. CDR3 DNA is the only sequence kept; it has 54 bases, read in frame from the first base. The protocol used for the library was the immunoSEQ multiplex PCR assay. For most patients, high-throughput TCR-beta CDR3 sequencing of genomic DNA was performed by Adaptive Biotechnologies. The original methods were these. TCR sequencing data were retrieved from Adaptive's ImmunoSEQ software for roughly 20 patients, whereas three other patients were processed with MiXCR and VDJtools. CDR3 nucleotide sequences shared between donor and recipient were removed because their origin could not be assigned. To count as alloreactive, a clone needed at least 2-fold expansion over unstimulated cells and a minimum CFSE-low frequency of 0.002% (template counts) or 0.001% (read counts). A clone was considered mappable if detected in the sequenced pre-transplant spleen, lymph node, or MLR CFSE-low populations of the donor or recipient. The cumulative frequency of alloreactive clones was calculated as a percentage of all sequences, weighted by copy number. TCRdb took over this immuneACCESS table, retaining in-frame rearrangements with V and J assigned. Such tables are incomplete; in checked studies, under half of the missing clones stem from an unresolved V gene, and the remainder is unexplained. V, J and clone size reflect that table, while D and trimming were determined from the DNA. Recorded for this sample are about 16,000 clones; 75% to 90% of them occurred a single time. 5.5% to 7% of the sample goes to the ten largest clones.

The rearranged segments are TRBV14 and TRBJ2-3; 12 nucleotides in the junction match TRBD1. The TCR originated in a human patient who received an intestinal transplant, so some T cells may come from the graft donor. The sequencing here drew on PBMCs, taken around 110 days after intestinal transplant. CDR3 region: CASSQDRRDRGRTDTQYF. The DNA sequence is given as TGTGCCAGCAGCCAAGATAGAAGGGACAGGGGGCGCACAGATACGCAGTATTTT.